Sequencing of this T cell receptor beta chain was carried out in a study of blood T cell repertoires in COVID-19. Clones were sequenced by immunoSEQ multiplex PCR, and TCRdb holds only the in-frame ones, with some missing. The sample consists of approximately 350,000 clones, over 75% of them appearing once. This clone was recorded once. Participants were aged roughly 18 to 90 years, lived in around 22 US areas, and enrolled virtually. This sequence was found in a woman in her 30s who had recovered from COVID-19. Sequencing used PBMCs or T cells enriched from blood (not recorded which).

CDR3 sequence: CASSLTSGQDSYNEQFF. The CDR3 DNA sequence: TGTGCCAGTAGCCTTACTAGCGGGCAGGACTCCTACAATGAGCAGTTCTTC. This chain connects TRBV19 to TRBJ2-1; TRBD2 agrees at 9 bases. After removal of 6 bases from V and 0 bases from J, the junction contained 9 bases not matched to a gene. There are 17 residues in the CDR3. Per the germline V gene, CDR1 is LNHDA and CDR2 is SQIVND (reference sequence).